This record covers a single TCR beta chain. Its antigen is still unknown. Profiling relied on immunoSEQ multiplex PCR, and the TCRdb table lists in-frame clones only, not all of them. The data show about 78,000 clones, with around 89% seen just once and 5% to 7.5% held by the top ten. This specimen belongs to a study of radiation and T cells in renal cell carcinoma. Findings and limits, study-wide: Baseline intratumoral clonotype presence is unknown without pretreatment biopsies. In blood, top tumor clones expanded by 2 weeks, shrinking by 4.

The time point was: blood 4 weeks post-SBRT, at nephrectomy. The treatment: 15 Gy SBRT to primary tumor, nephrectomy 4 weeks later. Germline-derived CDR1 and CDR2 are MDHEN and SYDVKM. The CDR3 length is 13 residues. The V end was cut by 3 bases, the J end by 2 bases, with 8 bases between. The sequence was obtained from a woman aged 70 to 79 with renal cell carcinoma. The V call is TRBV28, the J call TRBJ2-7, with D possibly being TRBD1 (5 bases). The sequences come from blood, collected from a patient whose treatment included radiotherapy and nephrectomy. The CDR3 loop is CASSFQGPYEQYF. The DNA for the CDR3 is TGTGCCAGCAGTTTTCAGGGTCCCTACGAGCAGTACTTC.